This T cell receptor (beta chain) was observed in a study of PD-1 blockade in classical Hodgkin lymphoma. Looking at the study overall: Patients were administered nivolumab (3 mg/kg intravenously) every 2 weeks. Points from the study as a whole: Compared with healthy donors, newly diagnosed patients reportedly showed lower baseline TCR diversity. CD4+ TCR diversity rose significantly by C4D1, and CD8+ TCR diversity did not. Nothing has yet pinned down what causes the repertoire differences, possibly disease activity or prior therapy.

In the case of this clone: What it binds is not known.

Each and every patient relapsed after autologous stem cell transplantation, and patients got differing brentuximab vedotin exposure. Using immunoSEQ multiplex PCR, the repertoire was profiled, and TCRdb retains in-frame clones only, with some absent. Found here are about 85,000 clones, roughly 91% of them singletons; the top ten hold approximately 2.4%. Trimming took 0 bases from V and 6 from J, leaving 19 bases between them. CDR1 is GTSNPN, CDR2 SVGIG, per germline (reference sequence). The CDR3 totals 16 residues. This rearrangement joins TRBV30 to TRBJ2-3; perhaps TRBD1 as D (6 bases). Source: peripheral blood mononuclear cells (PBMCs), taken before the second cycle of nivolumab. The receptor was isolated from a human donor with classical Hodgkin lymphoma. CDR3 protein: CAWSVLRGPPRDTQYF. CDR3 DNA sequence: TGTGCCTGGAGTGTACTCAGGGGACCTCCCAGGGATACGCAGTATTTT. Full variable domain (outside the CDR3, taken from reference TRBV30 and TRBJ2-3): SQTIHQWPATLVQPVGSPLSLECTVEGTSNPNLYWYRQAAGRGLQLLFYSVGIGQISSEVPQNLSASRPQDRQFILSSKKLLLSDSGFYLCAWSVLRGPPRDTQYFGPGTRLTVL.